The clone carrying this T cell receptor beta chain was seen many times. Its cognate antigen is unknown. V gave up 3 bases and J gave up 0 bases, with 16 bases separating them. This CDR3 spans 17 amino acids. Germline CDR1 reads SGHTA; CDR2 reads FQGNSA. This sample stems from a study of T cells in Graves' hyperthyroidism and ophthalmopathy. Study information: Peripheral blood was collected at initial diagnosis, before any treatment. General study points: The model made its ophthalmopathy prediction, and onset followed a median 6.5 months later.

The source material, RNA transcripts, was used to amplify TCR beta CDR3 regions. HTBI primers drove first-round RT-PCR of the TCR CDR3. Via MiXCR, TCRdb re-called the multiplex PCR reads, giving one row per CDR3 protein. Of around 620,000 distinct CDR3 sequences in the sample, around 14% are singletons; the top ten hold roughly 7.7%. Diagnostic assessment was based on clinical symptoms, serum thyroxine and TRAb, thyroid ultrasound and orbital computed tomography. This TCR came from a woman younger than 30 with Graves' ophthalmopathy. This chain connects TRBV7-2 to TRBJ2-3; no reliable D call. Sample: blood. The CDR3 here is CASSFLLGNPSTDTQYF. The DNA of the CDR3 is TGTGCCAGCAGCTTCCTCCTGGGCAACCCTAGCACAGATACGCAGTATTTT.